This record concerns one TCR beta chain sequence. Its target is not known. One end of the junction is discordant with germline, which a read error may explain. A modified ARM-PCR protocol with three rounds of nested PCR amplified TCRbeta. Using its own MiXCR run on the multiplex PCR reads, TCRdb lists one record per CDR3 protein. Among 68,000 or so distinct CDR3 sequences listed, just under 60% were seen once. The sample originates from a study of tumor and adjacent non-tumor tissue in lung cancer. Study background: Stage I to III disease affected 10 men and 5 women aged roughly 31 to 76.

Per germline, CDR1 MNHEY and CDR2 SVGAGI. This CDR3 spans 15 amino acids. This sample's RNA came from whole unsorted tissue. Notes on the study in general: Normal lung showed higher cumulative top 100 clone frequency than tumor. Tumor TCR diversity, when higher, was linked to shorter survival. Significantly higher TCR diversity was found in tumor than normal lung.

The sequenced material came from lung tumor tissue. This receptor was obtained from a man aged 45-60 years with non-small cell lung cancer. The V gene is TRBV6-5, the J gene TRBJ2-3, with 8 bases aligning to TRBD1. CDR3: CASGKGQASTDTQYF. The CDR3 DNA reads TGTGCCAGCGGTAAGGGACAGGCGAGCACGGATACGCAGTATTTT.